What follows is one TCR beta chain and its context. Sequencing was performed with immunoSEQ multiplex PCR; in TCRdb, only in-frame clones are kept and a portion is missing. The data contain around 150,000 clones, about nine tenths of them seen just once; the ten biggest clones take up 15% to 20%. The length of the CDR3 is 16 residues. Germline values: CDR1 GTSNPN, CDR2 SVGIG (reference sequence). Trimming at V came to 0 bases and at J to 2 bases, leaving 7 bases not matched to a gene. This specimen belongs to a study of blood T cell repertoires in COVID-19. Across the whole study: The analysed material was cDNA or gDNA that came from T cells, B-cell-depleted T cells, or PBMCs.

What was sequenced was peripheral blood. The V gene is TRBV30, the J gene TRBJ2-7; the match to TRBD1 covers 10 bases. The receptor comes from a man aged 55-75 years with active or convalescent COVID-19. CDR3 nucleotides: TGTGCCTGGAGTGTAGCAGGGACAGGGGTCCCCTACGAGCAGTACTTC. It yields the protein CAWSVAGTGVPYEQYF.